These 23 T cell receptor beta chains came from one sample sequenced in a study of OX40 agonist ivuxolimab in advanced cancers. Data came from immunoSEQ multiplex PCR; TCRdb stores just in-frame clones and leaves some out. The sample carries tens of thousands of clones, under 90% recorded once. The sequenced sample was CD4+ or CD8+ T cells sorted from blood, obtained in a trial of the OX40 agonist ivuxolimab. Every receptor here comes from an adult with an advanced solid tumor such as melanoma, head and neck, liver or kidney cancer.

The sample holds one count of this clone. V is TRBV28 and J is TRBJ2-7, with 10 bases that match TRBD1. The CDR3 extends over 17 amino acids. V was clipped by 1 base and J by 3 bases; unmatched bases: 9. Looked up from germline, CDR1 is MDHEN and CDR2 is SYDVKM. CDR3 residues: CASSLLWSGTGDYEQYF. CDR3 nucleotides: TGTGCCAGCAGTTTATTATGGAGTGGGACAGGGGACTACGAGCAGTACTTC.

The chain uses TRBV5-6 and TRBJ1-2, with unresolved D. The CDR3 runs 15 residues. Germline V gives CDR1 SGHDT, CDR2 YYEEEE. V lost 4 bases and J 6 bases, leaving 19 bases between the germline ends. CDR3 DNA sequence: TGTGCCAGCAGCGTCCATGAGGGTGCAGGAGATGGCTACACCTTC. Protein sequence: CASSVHEGAGDGYTF.

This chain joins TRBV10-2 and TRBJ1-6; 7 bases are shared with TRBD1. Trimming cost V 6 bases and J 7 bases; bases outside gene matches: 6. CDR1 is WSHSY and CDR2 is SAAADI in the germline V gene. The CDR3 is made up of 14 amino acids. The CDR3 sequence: CASRTGPVNSPLHF. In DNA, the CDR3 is TGCGCCAGCAGGACAGGGCCAGTGAATTCACCCCTCCACTTT.

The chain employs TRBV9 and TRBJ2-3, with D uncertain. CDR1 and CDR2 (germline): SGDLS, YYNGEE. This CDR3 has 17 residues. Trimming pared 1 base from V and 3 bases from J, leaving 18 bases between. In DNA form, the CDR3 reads TGTGCCAGCAGCGTACCAACAGCGTCCCGGGCGACAGATACGCAGTATTTT. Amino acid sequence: CASSVPTASRATDTQYF.

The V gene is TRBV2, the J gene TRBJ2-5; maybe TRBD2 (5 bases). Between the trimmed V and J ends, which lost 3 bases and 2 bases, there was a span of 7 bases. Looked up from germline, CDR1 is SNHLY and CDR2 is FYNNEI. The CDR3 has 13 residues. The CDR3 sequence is CASSDRGQETQYF. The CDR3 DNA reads TGTGCCAGCAGTGACCGGGGTCAAGAGACCCAGTACTTC.

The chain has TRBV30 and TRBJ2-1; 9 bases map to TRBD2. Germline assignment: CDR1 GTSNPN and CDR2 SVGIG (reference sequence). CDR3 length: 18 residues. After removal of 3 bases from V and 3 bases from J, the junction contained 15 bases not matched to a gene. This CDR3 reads CAWSTTLNLAGIYNEQFF. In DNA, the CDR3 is TGTGCCTGGAGCACCACCCTTAACCTAGCGGGGATCTACAATGAGCAGTTCTTC. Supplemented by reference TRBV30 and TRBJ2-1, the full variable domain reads SQTIHQWPATLVQPVGSPLSLECTVEGTSNPNLYWYRQAAGRGLQLLFYSVGIGQISSEVPQNLSASRPQDRQFILSSKKLLLSDSGFYLCAWSTTLNLAGIYNEQFFGPGTRLTVL.

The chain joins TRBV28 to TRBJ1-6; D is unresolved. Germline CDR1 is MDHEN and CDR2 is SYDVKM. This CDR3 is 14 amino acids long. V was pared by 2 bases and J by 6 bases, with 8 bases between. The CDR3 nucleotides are TGTGCCAGCAGTTTAGGACGAAGTAATTCACCCCTCCACTTT. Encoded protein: CASSLGRSNSPLHF. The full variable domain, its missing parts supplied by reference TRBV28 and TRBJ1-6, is DVKVTQSSRYLVKRTGEKVFLECVQDMDHENMFWYRQDPGLGLRLIYFSYDVKMKEKGDIPEGYSVSREKKERFSLILESASTNQTSMYLCASSLGRSNSPLHFGNGTRLTVT.

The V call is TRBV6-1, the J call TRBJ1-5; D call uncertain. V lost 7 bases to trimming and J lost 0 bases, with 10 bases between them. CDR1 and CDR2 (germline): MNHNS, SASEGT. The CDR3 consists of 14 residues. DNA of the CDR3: TGTGCCAGCATGGGCAGTTATAGCAATCAGCCCCAGCATTTT. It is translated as CASMGSYSNQPQHF.

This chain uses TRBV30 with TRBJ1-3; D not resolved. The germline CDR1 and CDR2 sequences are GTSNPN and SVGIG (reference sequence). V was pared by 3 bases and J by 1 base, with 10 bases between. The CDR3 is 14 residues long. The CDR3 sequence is CAWSWGSSGNTIYF. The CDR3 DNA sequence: TGTGCCTGGAGCTGGGGATCTTCTGGAAACACCATATATTTT. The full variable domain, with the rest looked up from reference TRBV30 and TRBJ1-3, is SQTIHQWPATLVQPVGSPLSLECTVEGTSNPNLYWYRQAAGRGLQLLFYSVGIGQISSEVPQNLSASRPQDRQFILSSKKLLLSDSGFYLCAWSWGSSGNTIYFGEGSWLTVV.

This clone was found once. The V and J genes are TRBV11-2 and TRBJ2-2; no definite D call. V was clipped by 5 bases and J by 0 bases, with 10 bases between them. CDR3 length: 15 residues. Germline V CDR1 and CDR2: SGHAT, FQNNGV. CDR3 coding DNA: TGTGCCAGCAGCCCGATTGATTCGAACACCGGGGAGCTGTTTTTT. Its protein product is CASSPIDSNTGELFF.

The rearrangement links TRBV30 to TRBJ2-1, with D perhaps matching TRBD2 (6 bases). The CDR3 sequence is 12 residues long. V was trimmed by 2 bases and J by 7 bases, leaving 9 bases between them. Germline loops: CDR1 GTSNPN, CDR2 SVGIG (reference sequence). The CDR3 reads CAWSPSGNEQFF. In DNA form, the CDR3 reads TGTGCCTGGAGTCCGAGCGGGAATGAGCAGTTCTTC. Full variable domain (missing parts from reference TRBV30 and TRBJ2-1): SQTIHQWPATLVQPVGSPLSLECTVEGTSNPNLYWYRQAAGRGLQLLFYSVGIGQISSEVPQNLSASRPQDRQFILSSKKLLLSDSGFYLCAWSPSGNEQFFGPGTRLTVL.

The CDR3 region has the DNA TGTGCCAGCACCCCTCTGGGAGGGGGCTATGAGCAGTTCTTC. Amino acid sequence: CASTPLGGGYEQFF. The V call is TRBV28, the J call TRBJ2-1; D possibly uses TRBD1 or TRBD2 (7 bases each). Germline lookup yields CDR1 MDHEN and CDR2 SYDVKM. V lost 7 bases, J lost 8 bases, and 18 bases lay in between. The CDR3 extends over 14 amino acids.

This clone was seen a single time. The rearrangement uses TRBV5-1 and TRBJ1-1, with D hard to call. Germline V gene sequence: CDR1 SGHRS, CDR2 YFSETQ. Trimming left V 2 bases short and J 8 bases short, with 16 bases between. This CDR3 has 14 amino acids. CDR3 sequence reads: CASSLFKTGKEAFF. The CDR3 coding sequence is TGCGCCAGCAGCTTATTTAAAACGGGAAAAGAAGCTTTCTTT.

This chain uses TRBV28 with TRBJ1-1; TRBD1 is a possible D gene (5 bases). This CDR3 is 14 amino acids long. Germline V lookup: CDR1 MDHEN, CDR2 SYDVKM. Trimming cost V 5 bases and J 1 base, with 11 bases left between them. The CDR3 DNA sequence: TGTGCCAGCAGTCTCTCAACAGGGAACACTGAAGCTTTCTTT. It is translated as CASSLSTGNTEAFF. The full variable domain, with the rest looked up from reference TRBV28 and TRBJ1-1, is DVKVTQSSRYLVKRTGEKVFLECVQDMDHENMFWYRQDPGLGLRLIYFSYDVKMKEKGDIPEGYSVSREKKERFSLILESASTNQTSMYLCASSLSTGNTEAFFGQGTRLTVV.

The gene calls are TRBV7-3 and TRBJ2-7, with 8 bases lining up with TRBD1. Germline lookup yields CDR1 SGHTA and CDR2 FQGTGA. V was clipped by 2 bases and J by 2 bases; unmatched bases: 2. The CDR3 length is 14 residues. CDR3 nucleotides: TGTGCCAGCAGCTTAGCAGGGGGCACCTACGAGCAGTACTTC. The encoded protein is CASSLAGGTYEQYF.

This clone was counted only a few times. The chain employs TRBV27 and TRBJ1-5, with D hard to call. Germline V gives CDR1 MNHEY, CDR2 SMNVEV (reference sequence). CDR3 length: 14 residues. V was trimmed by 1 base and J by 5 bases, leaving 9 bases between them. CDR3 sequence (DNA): TGTGCCAGCAGTTTATTTCGGAGCGATCAGCCCCAGCATTTT. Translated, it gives CASSLFRSDQPQHF.

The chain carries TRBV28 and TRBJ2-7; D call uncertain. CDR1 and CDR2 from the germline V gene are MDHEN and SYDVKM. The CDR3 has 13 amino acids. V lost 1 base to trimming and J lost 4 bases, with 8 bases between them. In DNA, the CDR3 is TGTGCCAGCAGTTTATCCCGCAGGTACGAGCAGTACTTC. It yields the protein CASSLSRRYEQYF.

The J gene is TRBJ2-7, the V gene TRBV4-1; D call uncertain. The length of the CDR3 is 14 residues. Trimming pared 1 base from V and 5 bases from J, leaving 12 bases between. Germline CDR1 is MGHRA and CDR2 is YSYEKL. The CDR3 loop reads CASSQVGILDEQYF. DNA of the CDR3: TGCGCCAGCAGCCAAGTGGGGATTTTGGACGAGCAGTACTTC.

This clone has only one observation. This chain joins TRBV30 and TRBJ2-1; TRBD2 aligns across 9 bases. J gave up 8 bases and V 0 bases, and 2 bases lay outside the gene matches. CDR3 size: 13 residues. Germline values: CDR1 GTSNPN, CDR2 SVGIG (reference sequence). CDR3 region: CAWSVLAGHEQFF. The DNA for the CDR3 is TGTGCCTGGAGTGTGCTAGCGGGACATGAGCAGTTCTTC.

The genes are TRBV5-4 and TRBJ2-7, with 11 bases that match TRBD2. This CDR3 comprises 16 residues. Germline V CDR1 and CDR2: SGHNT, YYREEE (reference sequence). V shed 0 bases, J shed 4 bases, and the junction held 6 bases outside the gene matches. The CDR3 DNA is TGTGCCAGCAGCTTGGCTTTGGCTAGCGGGAGGTACGAGCAGTACTTC. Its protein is CASSLALASGRYEQYF.

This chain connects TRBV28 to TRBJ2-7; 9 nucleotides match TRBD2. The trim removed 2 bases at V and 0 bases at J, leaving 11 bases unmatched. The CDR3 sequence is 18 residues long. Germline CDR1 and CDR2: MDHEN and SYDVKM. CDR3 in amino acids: CASSLGSSGVHSSYEQYF. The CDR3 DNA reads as TGTGCCAGCAGTTTAGGGTCTAGCGGGGTTCATAGCTCCTACGAGCAGTACTTC.

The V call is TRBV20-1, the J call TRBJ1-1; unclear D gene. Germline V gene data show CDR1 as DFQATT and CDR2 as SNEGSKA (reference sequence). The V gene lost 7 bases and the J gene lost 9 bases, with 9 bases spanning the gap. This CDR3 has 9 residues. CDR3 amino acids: CSGGWQAFF. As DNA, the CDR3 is TGCAGTGGTGGGTGGCAAGCTTTCTTT.

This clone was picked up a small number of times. CDR3 in DNA: TGCGCCAGCAGCTTTTTTGGCGGCGCTCAAGAGACCCAGTACTTC. Amino acid sequence: CASSFFGGAQETQYF. The chain has TRBV5-1 and TRBJ2-5; D gene uncertain. This CDR3 is built from 15 residues. The ends were cut back, 2 bases at V and 2 bases at J, with 13 bases in the middle. Germline lookup yields CDR1 SGHRS and CDR2 YFSETQ.